Each of the 13 T cell receptor beta chains below was sequenced from the same sample in a study of T-cell reconstitution after alpha-beta-depleted transplantation in children (dated by TCRdb to 2015 to 2016). The library was prepared using PCR. TCRdb names Illumina HiSeq 2500 as the instrument used. TCR library preparation used molecular barcoding, with unique molecular identifiers applied to normalize quantification of the TCRbeta repertoire. TCRdb trimmed the raw reads at Q25, called clones with MiXCR and kept productive beta chains. Here each entry gathers all rows of one CDR3 protein and keeps the most common genes and DNA. The sample table lists roughly 570,000 distinct CDR3 sequences, 20% to 30% of them with a count of one. The leading ten clones occupy around 36% of the sample. Taken with the paper, the label for treatment or condition translates to: allogeneic hematopoietic cell transplantation with graft depleted of TCRalphabeta T cells and CD19 B cells.

The sample here was PBMCs, taken before TCRalphabeta/CD19-depleted stem cell transplant. These receptor sequences come from a boy younger than two with Wiskott-Aldrich syndrome, due to receive a stem cell transplant.

This clonotype was seen only once. This chain connects TRBV5-1 to TRBJ2-1, with TRBD2 as a possible D gene (7 bases). CDR3 length: 15 amino acids. Looked up from germline, CDR1 is SGHRS and CDR2 is YFSETQ. V lost 2 bases and J lost 3, with 12 bases in between. As DNA, the CDR3 is TGCGCCAGCAGCTTAGGGGGGGCTGACTACAATGAGCAGTTCTTC. It specifies CASSLGGADYNEQFF.

CDR3 sequence: CASSLSPGGYEQYF. The CDR3 DNA sequence: TGTGCCAGCAGTCTAAGCCCAGGGGGCTACGAGCAGTACTTC. This sequence joins TRBV12-3 or TRBV12-4 and TRBJ2-7; 7 positions match TRBD1. The V gene end was trimmed by 5 bases and the J gene end by 3 bases; junction bases not matched to a gene: 7. CDR3 length equals 14 residues.

This chain links TRBV4-1 with TRBJ2-1; TRBD2 is a possible D gene (5 bases). Trimming pared 0 bases from V and 9 bases from J, leaving 18 bases between. This CDR3 has 16 amino acids. Germline-derived CDR1 and CDR2 are MGHRA and YSYEKL. CDR3 nucleotide sequence: TGCGCCAGCAGCCAAGAAAGTAGGAGGACTTCGGGTGAGCAGTTCTTC. The encoded protein is CASSQESRRTSGEQFF.

The chain combines TRBV5-1 with TRBJ2-7; no clear D gene. Germline values: CDR1 SGHRS, CDR2 YFSETQ. This CDR3 is 13 amino acids long. V dropped 3 bases and J dropped 0 bases, with 7 bases sitting between them. The CDR3 sequence is CASSSAVSYEQYF. The CDR3 nucleotides are TGCGCCAGCAGCTCGGCAGTCTCCTACGAGCAGTACTTC.

V and J are TRBV12-3 or TRBV12-4 and TRBJ2-7; TRBD1 matches 11 bases. There are 14 residues in the CDR3. Trimming at V came to 6 bases and at J to 3 bases, leaving 4 bases not matched to a gene. The CDR3 loop is CASRTGTGGYEQYF. The CDR3 bases are TGTGCCAGCAGGACCGGGACAGGGGGCTACGAGCAGTACTTC.

This chain connects TRBV28 to TRBJ1-1, with TRBD1 matching 7 bases. Looked up from germline, CDR1 is MDHEN and CDR2 is SYDVKM. V shed 10 bases, J shed 5 bases, and the junction held 22 bases outside the gene matches. The CDR3 has 17 residues. The DNA of the CDR3 is TGTGCCATTGAGTTCTCTCTGCGGAGGGGGCTGGAGACTGAAGCTTTCTTT. As protein: CAIEFSLRRGLETEAFF.

Here the CDR3 DNA reads TGTGCCAGCAGCGTAGAACCGGGAGCGACAGATACGCAGTATTTT. This gives the protein CASSVEPGATDTQYF. The V gene is TRBV9, the J gene TRBJ2-3; possibly TRBD2 for D (6 bases). Germline assignment: CDR1 SGDLS and CDR2 YYNGEE. Trimming took off 0 bases at V and 3 bases at J, with 11 bases between the two ends. The CDR3 runs 15 residues.

This clonotype was picked up a small number of times. CDR3 DNA sequence: TGTGCCAGCAGCTGGGCAAGCGGGTCGGGCAATGAGCAGTTCTTC. This codes for CASSWASGSGNEQFF. The chain employs TRBV5-5 and TRBJ2-1; weak D call: TRBD2 (6 bases). Germline CDR1 and CDR2: SGHKS and YYEKEE (reference sequence). There are 15 residues in the CDR3. Deletions cut 3 bases from V and 6 bases from J, with 16 bases between.

The gene calls are TRBV3-1 and TRBJ1-3; possibly TRBD1 for D (6 bases). There are 15 residues in the CDR3. Germline V gene sequence: CDR1 LGHDT, CDR2 YNNKEL (reference sequence). The germline V and J ends were trimmed by 4 bases and 4 bases, with 14 bases remaining between them. The DNA for the CDR3 is TGTGCCAGCAGCCCTAAACAGGGTAGGGGAAACACCATATATTTT. Its translation is CASSPKQGRGNTIYF.

The rearrangement uses TRBV12-3 or TRBV12-4 and TRBJ2-2; possibly TRBD2 for D (6 bases). The CDR3 covers 12 residues. Trimming stripped 6 bases from V and 8 bases from J, with 10 bases between. The CDR3: CASSRGIGELFF. CDR3 DNA sequence: TGTGCCAGCAGCCGGGGGATTGGGGAGCTGTTTTTT.

This chain uses TRBV12-3 or TRBV12-4 with TRBJ2-1; the match to TRBD2 covers 9 bases. With V trimmed by 3 bases and J by 6 bases, 6 bases remained unmatched. CDR3 length: 15 amino acids. CDR3 bases: TGTGCCAGCAGTTTCATAGCGGGAGTCTTCAATGAGCAGTTCTTC. Translating gives CASSFIAGVFNEQFF.

The CDR3 nucleotides read TGTGCCAGCAGCTTAGGTCGGTGGTCCTACAATGAGCAGTTCTTC. Amino acid sequence: CASSLGRWSYNEQFF. The rearrangement links TRBV13 to TRBJ2-1; D is unclear. Germline values: CDR1 PRHDT, CDR2 FYEKMQ (reference sequence). The CDR3 has 15 amino acids. V was cut by 0 bases and J by 1 base, with 7 bases left in between.

This clonotype turned up a few times. The J gene is TRBJ1-6, the V gene TRBV20-1, with unresolved D. Trimming shortened V by 3 bases and J by 6 bases, and 12 bases separated the two germline ends. Germline lookup yields CDR1 DFQATT and CDR2 SNEGSKA (reference sequence). This CDR3 has 14 residues. CDR3 amino acids: CSASSQVLNSPLHF. The DNA of the CDR3 is TGCAGTGCTAGTTCCCAGGTCCTTAATTCACCCCTCCACTTT.